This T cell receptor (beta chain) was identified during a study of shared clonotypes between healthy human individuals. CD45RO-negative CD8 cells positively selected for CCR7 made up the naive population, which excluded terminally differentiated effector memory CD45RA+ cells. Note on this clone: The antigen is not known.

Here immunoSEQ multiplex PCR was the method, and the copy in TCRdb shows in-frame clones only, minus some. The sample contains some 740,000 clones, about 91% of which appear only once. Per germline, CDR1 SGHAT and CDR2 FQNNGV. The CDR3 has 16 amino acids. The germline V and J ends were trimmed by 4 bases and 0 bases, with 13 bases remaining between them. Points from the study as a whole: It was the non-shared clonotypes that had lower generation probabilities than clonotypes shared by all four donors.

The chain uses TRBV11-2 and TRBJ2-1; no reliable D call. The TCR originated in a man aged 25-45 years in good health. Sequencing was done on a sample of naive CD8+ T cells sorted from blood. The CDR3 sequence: CASSSAGRISYNEQFF. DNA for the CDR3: TGTGCCAGCAGCTCGGCTGGGCGGATCTCCTACAATGAGCAGTTCTTC. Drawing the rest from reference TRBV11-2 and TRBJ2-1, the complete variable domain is EAGVAQSPRYKIIEKRQSVAFWCNPISGHATLYWYQQILGQGPKLLIQFQNNGVVDDSQLPKDRFSAERLKGVDSTLKIQPAKLEDSAVYLCASSSAGRISYNEQFFGPGTRLTVL.